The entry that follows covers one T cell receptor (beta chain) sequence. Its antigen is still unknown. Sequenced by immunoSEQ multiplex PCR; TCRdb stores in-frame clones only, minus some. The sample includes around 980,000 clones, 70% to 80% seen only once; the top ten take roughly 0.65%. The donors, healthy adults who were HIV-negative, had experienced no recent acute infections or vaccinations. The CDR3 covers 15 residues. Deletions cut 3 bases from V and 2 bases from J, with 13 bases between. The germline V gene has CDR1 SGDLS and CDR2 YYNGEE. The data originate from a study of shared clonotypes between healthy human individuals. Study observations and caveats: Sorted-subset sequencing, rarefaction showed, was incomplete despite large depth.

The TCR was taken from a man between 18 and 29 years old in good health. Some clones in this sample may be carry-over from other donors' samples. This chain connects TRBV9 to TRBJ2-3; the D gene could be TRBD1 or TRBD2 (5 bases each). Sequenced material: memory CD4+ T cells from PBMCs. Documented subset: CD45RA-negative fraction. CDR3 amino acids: CASSGQLGVTDTQYF. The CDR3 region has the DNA TGTGCCAGCAGCGGCCAACTGGGGGTCACAGATACGCAGTATTTT. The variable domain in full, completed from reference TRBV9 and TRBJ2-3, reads DSGVTQTPKHLITATGQRVTLRCSPRSGDLSVYWYQQSLDQGLQFLIQYYNGEERAKGNILERFSAQQFPDLHSELNLSSLELGDSALYFCASSGQLGVTDTQYFGPGTRLTVL.